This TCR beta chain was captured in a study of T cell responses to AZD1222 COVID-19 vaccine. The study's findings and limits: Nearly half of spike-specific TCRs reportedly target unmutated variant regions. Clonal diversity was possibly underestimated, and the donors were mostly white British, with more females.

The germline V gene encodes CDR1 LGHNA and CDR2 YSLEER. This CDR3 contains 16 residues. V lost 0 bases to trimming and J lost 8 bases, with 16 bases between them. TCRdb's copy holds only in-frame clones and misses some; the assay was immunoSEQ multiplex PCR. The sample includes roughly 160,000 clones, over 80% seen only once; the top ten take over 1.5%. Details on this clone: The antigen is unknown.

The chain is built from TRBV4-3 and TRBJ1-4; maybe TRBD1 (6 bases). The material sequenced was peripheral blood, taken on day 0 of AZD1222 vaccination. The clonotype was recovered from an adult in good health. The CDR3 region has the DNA TGCGCCAGCAGCCAAGATCGGGGGGGCTTTCTAGAAAAACTGTTTTTT. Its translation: CASSQDRGGFLEKLFF.